A selection of T cell receptor beta chains follows, all from one sample in a study of neoadjuvant anti-PD-1 for oral cavity cancer. Repertoires were generated with immunoSEQ multiplex PCR, while TCRdb's copy carries only in-frame clones and drops some. The profile shows around 14,000 clones, 65% to 85% of them singletons. This sample comprised PBMCs, obtained after nivolumab (anti-PD-1) treatment. All receptors derive from a person aged 40 to 85 with oral cavity squamous cell carcinoma. Both conserved end residues are trimmed from each CDR3. Fields, in order: V gene, clone size, D gene, CDR3 protein. The D gene is left open where the match is weak. Some rows mark clone size as missing; the rest say once, few, many or name a class of expanded clone.

V gene: TRBV28; clone size: .; D gene: .; CDR3 protein: ASVAPGTGTYEQY
V gene: TRBV5-1; clone size: few; D gene: .; CDR3 protein: ASSWTENYGYT
V gene: TRBV6-6; clone size: .; D gene: .; CDR3 protein: ASSYSTNTIY
V gene: TRBV28; clone size: .; D gene: TRBD2; CDR3 protein: ASGEITSGTYNEQF
V gene: TRBV5-4; clone size: .; D gene: TRBD1; CDR3 protein: ASSQTGGVEAF
V gene: TRBV7-9; clone size: .; D gene: .; CDR3 protein: ASSLEPGEQF
V gene: TRBV2; clone size: .; D gene: .; CDR3 protein: ASNYRDRGQETQY
V gene: TRBV5-8; clone size: once; D gene: .; CDR3 protein: ASSLTFTYEQY
V gene: TRBV11-2; clone size: .; D gene: .; CDR3 protein: ASSLGVGKPGEQY
V gene: TRBV19; clone size: .; D gene: TRBD1; CDR3 protein: ASSNQAGQGYGYT
V gene: TRBV5-4; clone size: .; D gene: .; CDR3 protein: ASSSNLDQPQH
V gene: TRBV5-1; clone size: .; D gene: TRBD1; CDR3 protein: ASSPGTGARGTEAF
V gene: TRBV29-1; clone size: .; D gene: .; CDR3 protein: SAPFVSSTEAF
V gene: TRBV4-2; clone size: .; D gene: .; CDR3 protein: ASSQDIGGGTEAF
V gene: TRBV19; clone size: .; D gene: .; CDR3 protein: ASSISDSTYSNQPQH
V gene: TRBV29-1; clone size: .; D gene: .; CDR3 protein: SAGTEGNTIY
V gene: TRBV7-9; clone size: .; D gene: TRBD2; CDR3 protein: ASSLDAGLVYQETQY
V gene: TRBV5-4; clone size: .; D gene: .; CDR3 protein: ASSFGGDNQPQH
V gene: TRBV2; clone size: .; D gene: TRBD1; CDR3 protein: ASRSRTGFDGELF
V gene: TRBV14; clone size: .; D gene: .; CDR3 protein: ASSQANSLTEQF
V gene: TRBV28; clone size: .; D gene: TRBD1; CDR3 protein: ASSLDRGLGDTGELF
V gene: TRBV7-9; clone size: .; D gene: .; CDR3 protein: ASSLDIHTDTQY
V gene: TRBV5-4; clone size: .; D gene: .; CDR3 protein: ASRPTVMNTEAF
V gene: TRBV4-1; clone size: .; D gene: TRBD2; CDR3 protein: ASRGLREFSYNEQF
V gene: TRBV27; clone size: .; D gene: .; CDR3 protein: ASSLSVTVNEQF
V gene: TRBV28; clone size: .; D gene: .; CDR3 protein: ASSPTGGPAPRPH
V gene: TRBV7-9; clone size: .; D gene: .; CDR3 protein: ASSLGHNANTGELF
V gene: TRBV7-9; clone size: .; D gene: .; CDR3 protein: ASSLGQGTTNEKLF
V gene: TRBV7-9; clone size: .; D gene: .; CDR3 protein: ASSSDRSSYEQY
V gene: TRBV10-3; clone size: few; D gene: .; CDR3 protein: AISDTYEQY
V gene: TRBV5-1; clone size: .; D gene: .; CDR3 protein: ASSAMYGEPTGELF
V gene: TRBV7-9; clone size: few; D gene: .; CDR3 protein: ASSLGQINSPLH
V gene: TRBV2; clone size: few; D gene: .; CDR3 protein: ASAGASTDTQY
V gene: TRBV5-1; clone size: once; D gene: TRBD2; CDR3 protein: ASSLGTSGGNYNEQF
V gene: TRBV10-3; clone size: .; D gene: .; CDR3 protein: AKKGTITGELF
V gene: TRBV7-2; clone size: .; D gene: .; CDR3 protein: ASSVRTETQY
V gene: TRBV4-1; clone size: .; D gene: TRBD2; CDR3 protein: ASSLIGLAGARVRDDEQF
V gene: TRBV19; clone size: .; D gene: .; CDR3 protein: ASSPVTVSYNSPLH
V gene: TRBV19; clone size: .; D gene: .; CDR3 protein: ASSTNLLGIQF
V gene: TRBV28; clone size: few; D gene: TRBD1; CDR3 protein: ASSVGQGTSGNTIY
V gene: TRBV18; clone size: few; D gene: .; CDR3 protein: ASSLGVENEAF
V gene: TRBV15; clone size: few; D gene: TRBD1; CDR3 protein: ATSRTGTGSYEQY
V gene: TRBV9; clone size: large; D gene: .; CDR3 protein: ASMGGGGYT